The 17 T cell receptor beta chains below all came from one sample that was sequenced in a study of persistence of HIV-infected CD4 T cells (dated by TCRdb to 2019 to 2021). The immunoSEQ hsTCRB assay version 4 in survey mode was used to sequence TCRbeta repertoires from genomic DNA. In TCRdb, the immuneACCESS table is reduced to in-frame sequences with V and J assigned. These tables do not hold every clone; where another copy was compared, an unresolved V gene accounts for under half, and the others remain unexplained. Within this sample are approximately 65,000 clones, with 70% to 75% of them counted one time only. Of the sample, more than 1.5% is held by the ten largest clones. The sample's treatment or condition label is to be understood as: suppressive antiretroviral therapy. A pool of overlapping HIV-1 Gag 15-mer peptides, at roughly 1 ug per peptide per mL, was used to stimulate the cells. Memory CD4+ T cells that did not respond, being CD40L-negative, CD69-negative and CD45RO-high, were sorted as memory populations depleted of antigen-responding cells.

For these TCRs, the target antigens are not known. The specimen comprised CD4+ T cells sorted from PBMCs after roughly 17-hour stimulation, sampled from a patient who received antiretroviral therapy. Explained via the paper, the cell subset or site label denotes: CD40L-CD69- CD45RO-high memory CD4 T cells not responding to Gag peptides. All receptors come from an adult man with HIV who was CMV-seropositive.

V usage is TRBV29-1 and J usage is TRBJ2-1, with TRBD1 as a possible D gene (5 bases). The CDR3 has 11 amino acids. V lost 6 bases, J lost 7 bases, and 10 bases lay in between. The germline CDR1 and CDR2 sequences are SQVTM and ANQGSEA. As DNA, the CDR3 is TGCAGCGTCAGTCAGGGTAATGAGCAGTTCTTC. Encoded protein: CSVSQGNEQFF.

This chain links TRBV28 with TRBJ2-3, with D perhaps matching TRBD2 (6 bases). The germline gives CDR1 MDHEN, CDR2 SYDVKM. Deletions cut 5 bases from V and 3 bases from J, with 12 bases between. The CDR3 runs to 14 residues. DNA of the CDR3: TGTGCCAGCAGTAGGAGGGCCTTGACAGATACGCAGTATTTT. This translates into CASSRRALTDTQYF.

The chain has TRBV5-5 and TRBJ2-3; D not certain. This CDR3 is 15 amino acids long. V lost 0 bases, J lost 2 bases, and 10 bases lay in between. Germline CDR1 is SGHKS and CDR2 is YYEKEE (reference sequence). CDR3 protein: CASSLVGKSTDTQYF. In nucleotides, the CDR3 is TGTGCCAGCAGCTTGGTTGGGAAATCCACAGATACGCAGTATTTT.

The rearrangement links TRBV19 to TRBJ1-3, with 8 bases aligning to TRBD1. The CDR3 has 15 residues. CDR1 is LNHDA and CDR2 is SQIVND in the germline V gene (reference sequence). V gave up 2 bases and J gave up 4 bases; unmatched junction bases: 4. DNA of the CDR3: TGTGCCAGTAGTATAAGGGGGACAGGCGGAAACACCATATATTTT. It is translated as CASSIRGTGGNTIYF.

The V gene is TRBV6-5, the J gene TRBJ1-2; TRBD1 aligns across 7 bases. The CDR3 spans 14 residues. J lost 13 bases, V lost 7 bases, and 18 bases had no gene match. Germline CDR1 MNHEY, CDR2 SVGAGI. CDR3 in amino acids: CASNQIGQALGPTF. The CDR3 DNA reads as TGTGCCAGCAATCAAATAGGACAGGCGCTCGGGCCCACCTTC.

The V call is TRBV6-1, the J call TRBJ2-1, with unresolved D. With 1 base removed from V and 3 bases from J, the gap between germline ends came to 10 bases. The CDR3 loop spans 15 amino acids. Germline lookup yields CDR1 MNHNS and CDR2 SASEGT. In nucleotides, the CDR3 is TGTGCCAGCAGTGAAGAAGAGTATCGCTACAATGAGCAGTTCTTC. It yields the protein CASSEEEYRYNEQFF.

The rearrangement links TRBV30 to TRBJ1-4; TRBD1 might be the D (5 bases). The CDR3 covers 15 residues. Trimming left V 3 bases short and J 6 bases short, with 17 bases between. Germline CDR1 GTSNPN, CDR2 SVGIG (reference sequence). The CDR3, as DNA: TGTGCCTGGAGCCTAGAGGGGACGGCTGATGAAAAACTGTTTTTT. Protein product: CAWSLEGTADEKLFF.

This clone was counted a few times. This chain uses TRBV19 with TRBJ2-1, with unresolved D. Trimming removed 9 bases at V and 0 bases at J, with 12 bases between. The CDR3 has 14 amino acids. Germline-derived CDR1 and CDR2 are LNHDA and SQIVND (reference sequence). In nucleotides, the CDR3 is TGTGCCAGCTCCCCTTTTAGCTCCTACAATGAGCAGTTCTTC. This codes for CASSPFSSYNEQFF.

The genes are TRBV19 and TRBJ1-1; 8 bases map to TRBD1. The V gene's germline CDR1 is LNHDA and CDR2 SQIVND (reference sequence). The CDR3 runs to 15 residues. The trim removed 4 bases at V and 5 bases at J, leaving 9 bases unmatched. The CDR3 sequence: CASSTRQGRMTEAFF. The CDR3 DNA reads TGTGCCAGTAGTACGAGACAGGGGAGAATGACTGAAGCTTTCTTT.

This clone was found a few times. The V call is TRBV6-1, the J call TRBJ2-7; TRBD1 is a possible D gene (6 bases). The CDR3 covers 12 residues. The germline CDR1 and CDR2 sequences are MNHNS and SASEGT. V lost 10 bases, J lost 0 bases, and 10 bases lay in between. The chain's CDR3 is CATRQASYEQYF. For the CDR3, the DNA is TGTGCCACCAGACAGGCCTCCTACGAGCAGTACTTC.

V usage is TRBV27 and J usage is TRBJ2-1, with D tentatively TRBD1 (5 bases). Germline assignment: CDR1 MNHEY and CDR2 SMNVEV (reference sequence). The CDR3 contains 14 residues. Between the trimmed V and J ends, which lost 3 bases and 3 bases, there was a span of 9 bases. The CDR3 loop is CASSFNRLYNEQFF. DNA for the CDR3: TGTGCCAGCAGTTTTAACAGGCTCTACAATGAGCAGTTCTTC.

This sequence joins TRBV5-5 and TRBJ1-3; TRBD1 matches 8 bases. The germline V gene has CDR1 SGHKS and CDR2 YYEKEE (reference sequence). The CDR3 sequence is 14 residues long. The V segment lost 5 bases and the J segment 7 bases; nucleotides outside the gene matches: 8. In DNA form, the CDR3 reads TGTGCCAGCAGGGCCTCACAGGGGGATAACACCATATATTTT. Translating it yields CASRASQGDNTIYF.

This clone was observed a handful of times. This rearrangement joins TRBV6-5 to TRBJ1-5; D is unclear. The CDR3 has 15 residues. Trimming removed 3 bases from V and 2 bases from J, with 11 bases in between. Germline V CDR1 and CDR2: MNHEY, SVGAGI. The CDR3 loop is CASSYGNEGNQPQHF. The DNA for the CDR3 is TGTGCCAGCAGTTATGGGAACGAGGGCAATCAGCCCCAGCATTTT.

CDR3 protein: CASSSGPDTQYF. In DNA form, the CDR3 reads TGTGCCAGCAGTTCGGGGCCGGATACGCAGTATTTT. This chain connects TRBV28 to TRBJ2-3, with D tentatively TRBD1 or TRBD2 (5 bases each). V lost 4 bases to trimming and J lost 6 bases, with 8 bases between them. CDR1 is MDHEN and CDR2 is SYDVKM in the germline V gene. This CDR3 contains 12 residues.

This clone was observed a single time. V and J are TRBV4-2 and TRBJ1-4, with D perhaps TRBD1 (5 bases). From germline, CDR1 is LGHNA and CDR2 YNFKEQ. The CDR3 is 15 amino acids. Trimming removed 0 bases at V and 8 bases at J, with 13 bases between. Here the CDR3 DNA reads TGTGCCAGCAGCCAAGAAGGGGAGCGCGTAGAAAAACTGTTTTTT. Translation gives CASSQEGERVEKLFF.

This sequence joins TRBV5-1 and TRBJ2-7, with 7 bases that match TRBD1. There are 12 residues in the CDR3. CDR1 and CDR2 from the germline V gene are SGHRS and YFSETQ. The J segment lost 2 bases and the V segment lost 7 bases, leaving 3 bases of the junction unmatched. CDR3 amino acids: CASSGTAYEQYF. In DNA form, the CDR3 reads TGCGCCAGCTCCGGGACAGCCTACGAGCAGTACTTC.

This clone was seen only once. The rearrangement uses TRBV18 and TRBJ1-1; TRBD1 is a possible D gene (5 bases). V lost 5 bases and J lost 0, with 7 bases in between. The CDR3 has 13 residues. Looked up from germline, CDR1 is KGHSH and CDR2 is LQKENI. CDR3 nucleotide sequence: TGTGCCAGCTCAGGGGGATTGAACACTGAAGCTTTCTTT. Translation gives CASSGGLNTEAFF. The full variable domain, in which reference TRBV18 and TRBJ1-1 provide the parts outside the CDR3, is NAGVMQNPRHLVRRRGQEARLRCSPMKGHSHVYWYRQLPEEGLKFMVYLQKENIIDESGMPKERFSAEFPKEGPSILRIQQVVRGDSAAYFCASSGGLNTEAFFGQGTRLTVV.